This TCR beta chain was retrieved from a study of T cell responses to AZD1222 COVID-19 vaccine. TCRdb's table, derived via immunoSEQ multiplex PCR, lists solely in-frame clones and lacks some. The sample lists 100,000 or so clones, about 88% occurring once. Concerning this clone itself: Antigen specificity is unknown.

General study findings and limits: Spike-spanning, vaccine-associated CD4 TCRs were dominant at 160-218 and 743-854. Close to half of spike-specific TCRs reportedly recognize unmutated variant regions. The sample set comprised mostly white British donors with more females, and clonal diversity was possibly underestimated.

CDR1 SQVTM and CDR2 ANQGSEA come from the germline V gene. The CDR3 sequence is 13 residues long. With 1 base removed from V and 2 bases from J, the gap between germline ends came to 7 bases. This material consisted of peripheral blood, taken 28 days after the second AZD1222 dose. The sequence derives from an adult who received the AZD1222 COVID-19 vaccine. The chain links TRBV29-1 to TRBJ2-3; TRBD1 might be the D (5 bases). CDR3 in amino acids: CSVEGQNTDTQYF. CDR3 coding DNA: TGCAGCGTTGAAGGACAGAACACAGATACGCAGTATTTT.